The T cell receptor beta chain described here comes from a study of radiotherapy plus CTLA-4 blockade in lung cancer. The data were produced by immunoSEQ multiplex PCR, yet TCRdb's version contains in-frame clones alone and is incomplete. The top ten clones hold approximately 22% of a sample with tens of thousands of clones, under 80% of them seen once. Sample: peripheral blood, taken from a patient treated with radiotherapy plus ipilimumab. This sequence originates from a human donor with non-small cell lung cancer whose response to radiotherapy plus ipilimumab could not be evaluated. Some clones in this sample may be carry-over from other donors' samples.

CDR3 sequence: CASSPGGWTEAFF. The CDR3 DNA reads TGTGCCAGTAGTCCAGGGGGCTGGACTGAAGCTTTCTTT. This chain uses TRBV19 with TRBJ1-1, with 8 bases identical to TRBD1. CDR3 size: 13 residues. Germline V gene lookup returns CDR1 LNHDA and CDR2 SQIVND (reference sequence). Trimming removed 5 bases from V and 5 bases from J; junction bases left unmatched: 4.